A selection of T cell receptor beta chains follows, all from one sample in a study of OX40 agonist ivuxolimab in advanced cancers. Assay: immunoSEQ multiplex PCR; the TCRdb copy retains only in-frame clones and omits some. This sample has some 80,000 clones, with roughly 90% found just once. The material was CD4+ or CD8+ T cells sorted from blood, obtained in a trial of the OX40 agonist ivuxolimab. The receptors shown here come from an adult with an advanced solid tumor such as melanoma, head and neck, liver or kidney cancer. CDR3s include the opening cysteine and the closing phenylalanine or tryptophan. A D gene is named only where the DNA matches it firmly. A row's size may be missing; if present it is once, few, many or a size class.

>NA|TRBD2|TRBV27|20|TRBJ2-2
TGTGCCAGCAGATCCGATTCGGGAGCGGGGCTCTCACCGAACACCGGGGAGCTGTTTTTT
CASRSDSGAGLSPNTGELFF
>NA|TRBD1|TRBV4-2|16|TRBJ1-5
TGTGCCAGCAGCCAATGCACAGGGGGCGGGGGTCAGCCCCAGCATTTT
CASSQCTGGGGQPQHF
>NA|TRBD1|TRBV19|18|TRBJ1-4
TGTGCCAGTAGTATTAGTACGCTAAACAGGGGAAGTAATGAAAAACTGTTTTTT
CASSISTLNRGSNEKLFF
>few|NA|TRBV5-6|11|TRBJ1-1
TGTGCCAGCAGCTTGGGGACTGAAGCTTTCTTT
CASSLGTEAFF
>NA|TRBD1|TRBV27|14|TRBJ1-2
TGTGCCAGCAGGCCTGGACAGGGGCCTTATGGCTACACCTTC
CASRPGQGPYGYTF
>once|TRBD2|TRBV9|15|TRBJ2-3
TGTGCCAGCAGCTCGACTAGCGGGGGCACAGATACGCAGTATTTT
CASSSTSGGTDTQYF
>NA|NA|TRBV7-9|15|TRBJ2-5
TGTGCCAGCAGCTTTTTGCCCAGCGGTGAAGAGACCCAGTACTTC
CASSFLPSGEETQYF
>NA|NA|TRBV30|14|TRBJ1-1
TGTGCCTGGGCACACCAGGGTTTGGGAACTGAAGCTTTCTTT
CAWAHQGLGTEAFF
>NA|TRBD1|TRBV16|14|TRBJ2-7
TGTGCCAGCAGCCGACAGGGGGAAACCTACGAGCAGTACTTC
CASSRQGETYEQYF
>few|NA|TRBV2|15|TRBJ1-1
TGTGCCAGCAGTGACGGAACAGGGACGAACACTGAAGCTTTCTTT
CASSDGTGTNTEAFF
>NA|TRBD1|TRBV7-2|15|TRBJ2-7
TGTGCCAGCAGCCCGCGGACAGGGGCGCCCTACGAGCAGTACTTC
CASSPRTGAPYEQYF
>NA|TRBD2|TRBV5-4|18|TRBJ2-3
TGTGCCAGCAGCTTGTTAGCGGGGGCCCTTACTAGCACAGATACGCAGTATTTT
CASSLLAGALTSTDTQYF
>once|NA|TRBV6-1|14|TRBJ1-4
TGTGCCAGCAGTCACCTTATTCAGGGTGGAGAACTGTTTTTT
CASSHLIQGGELFF
>NA|TRBD1|TRBV7-6|15|TRBJ1-2
TGTGCCAGCAGCCCAGAGACAGGGGTGTTCTATGGCTACACCTTC
CASSPETGVFYGYTF
>NA|NA|TRBV9|15|TRBJ2-3
TGTGCCAGCAGCGTAACAGGGGGAGGGACAGATACGCAGTATTTT
CASSVTGGGTDTQYF
>once|TRBD2|TRBV9|16|TRBJ2-3
TGTGCCAGCAGCGCAGCTAGCGGGGGGGTCGCAGATACGCAGTATTTT
CASSAASGGVADTQYF
>once|TRBD2|TRBV4-1|17|TRBJ2-1
TGCGCCAGCAGCCAAGATGTTAGCGGGGGCCTCTACAATGAGCAGTTCTTC
CASSQDVSGGLYNEQFF
>NA|NA|TRBV7-9|14|TRBJ1-1
TGTGCCAGCAGCTTTGTCGGGGGGGACCCTGAAGCTTTCTTT
CASSFVGGDPEAFF
>once|TRBD1|TRBV7-9|15|TRBJ2-5
TGTGCCAGCAGCTCGGGACAGGGTGGATGGGAGACCCAGTACTTC
CASSSGQGGWETQYF
>once|NA|TRBV7-6|12|TRBJ2-7
TGTGCCAGCAGCTCCGATACTTACGAGCAGTACTTC
CASSSDTYEQYF
>NA|NA|TRBV27|14|TRBJ1-1
TGTGCCAGCAGTCCAAACACAGGGTGGGGTGAAGCTTTCTTT
CASSPNTGWGEAFF
>NA|NA|TRBV2|12|TRBJ2-7
TGTGCCAGCAGTTTCGTCTCCTACGAGCAGTACTTC
CASSFVSYEQYF
>few|NA|TRBV2|12|TRBJ1-5
TGTGCCAGCACTACCTGGAATCAGCCCCAGCATTTT
CASTTWNQPQHF
>NA|NA|TRBV7-9|13|TRBJ2-7
TGTGCCAGCAGTCCGGACAGCGACTACGAGCAGTACTTC
CASSPDSDYEQYF
>NA|NA|TRBV18|15|TRBJ2-5
TGTGCCAGCTCACCAAAGCTTCCCAGGGAAGAGACCCAGTACTTC
CASSPKLPREETQYF
>NA|TRBD2|TRBV13|16|TRBJ2-1
TGTGCCAGCAGCCCCCAGCCTAGCGGGGGTAACAATGAGCAGTTCTTC
CASSPQPSGGNNEQFF